The 16 T cell receptor beta chains listed next were all sequenced from one sample in a study of CD8+ T cells in alopecia areata. As the sequencing template, cDNA was produced by extracting RNA and reverse transcribing it. The method was immunoSEQ multiplex PCR; TCRdb's version includes in-frame clones alone and lacks a portion of them. This table holds 150,000 to 200,000 clones, 50% to 70% found once. Sequencing used CD4+ T cells sorted from blood, obtained at week 0. The origin of the receptors is a human donor with alopecia areata.

The chain combines TRBV14 with TRBJ2-7, with no clear D. Germline CDR1 and CDR2: SGHDN and FVKESK. CDR3 size: 12 residues. V was clipped by 0 bases and J by 11 bases, with 11 bases between them. CDR3 in DNA: TGTGCCAGCAGCCAAGATCGGGTCGTGGAGTACTTC. Its translation: CASSQDRVVEYF.

The chain carries TRBV6-6 and TRBJ2-3; no firm D call. Germline CDR1 and CDR2: MNHNY and SVGAGI (reference sequence). CDR3 length: 14 amino acids. The V end was cut by 1 base, the J end by 0 bases, with 5 bases between. The CDR3 bases are TGTGCCAGCAGTTACTTCTCTAGCACAGATACGCAGTATTTT. Protein product: CASSYFSSTDTQYF.

A remark on this clone: Compared with germline, one end of the junction differs, possibly owing to a read error. This sample also contains other DNA sequences that code for the same CDR3. The chain uses TRBV30 and TRBJ2-7; 10 nucleotides line up with TRBD1. CDR3 length: 13 amino acids. Germline CDR1 and CDR2: GTSNPN and SVGIG (reference sequence). The CDR3 nucleotides are TGCGCCTGGAGTGTACGGACAGGGGGCGAGCAGTACTTC. This translates into CAWSVRTGGEQYF. The full variable domain, its missing parts supplied by reference TRBV30 and TRBJ2-7, is SQTIHQWPATLVQPVGSPLSLECTVEGTSNPNLYWYRQAAGRGLQLLFYSVGIGQISSEVPQNLSASRPQDRQFILSSKKLLLSDSGFYLCAWSVRTGGEQYFGPGTRLTVT.

The chain carries TRBV30 and TRBJ1-2; D call uncertain. The ends were cut back, 1 base at V and 0 bases at J, with 9 bases in the middle. CDR1 and CDR2 (germline): GTSNPN, SVGIG (reference sequence). This CDR3 is built from 14 residues. This CDR3 is CAWSAQLTNYGYTF. CDR3 sequence (DNA): TGTGCCTGGAGTGCTCAGCTCACTAACTATGGCTACACCTTC. Complete variable domain (other parts from reference TRBV30 and TRBJ1-2): SQTIHQWPATLVQPVGSPLSLECTVEGTSNPNLYWYRQAAGRGLQLLFYSVGIGQISSEVPQNLSASRPQDRQFILSSKKLLLSDSGFYLCAWSAQLTNYGYTFGSGTRLTVV.

This clone was counted a few times. The chain joins TRBV2 to TRBJ2-7; TRBD1 matches at 8 bases. This CDR3 is built from 13 residues. V shed 7 bases, J shed 2 bases, and the junction held 4 bases outside the gene matches. Germline V gene sequence: CDR1 SNHLY, CDR2 FYNNEI. CDR3 coding DNA: TGTGCCAGCAAAGGACAGGGTCCCTACGAGCAGTACTTC. It specifies CASKGQGPYEQYF.

The sample holds a few counts of this clone. The genes are TRBV7-9 and TRBJ1-6; the match to TRBD1 covers 7 bases. CDR1 and CDR2 (germline): SEHNR, FQNEAQ (reference sequence). After removal of 3 bases from V and 9 bases from J, the junction contained 8 bases not matched to a gene. This CDR3 comprises 15 residues. The CDR3 reads CASSFEQGPISPLHF. The DNA of the CDR3 is TGTGCCAGCAGCTTTGAACAGGGGCCAATTTCACCCCTCCACTTT.

This CDR3 is CASSQGRETQYF. CDR3 sequence (DNA): TGTGCCAGCAGCCAGGGACGGGAGACCCAGTACTTC. V is TRBV5-6 and J is TRBJ2-5; D may be TRBD1 or TRBD2 (5 bases each). CDR1 and CDR2 (germline): SGHDT, YYEEEE. The CDR3 spans 12 residues. V shed 4 bases and J shed 5 bases, with 9 bases lying between them.

This chain connects TRBV19 to TRBJ2-1; weak D call: TRBD1 (6 bases). V lost 3 bases and J 4 bases, leaving 16 bases between the germline ends. Germline V gene lookup returns CDR1 LNHDA and CDR2 SQIVND (reference sequence). CDR3 size: 16 residues. CDR3 bases: TGTGCCAGTAGTATCTTAGGGACAATGCCTTACAATGAGCAGTTCTTC. This gives the protein CASSILGTMPYNEQFF.

The chain couples TRBV30 to TRBJ1-2; 11 bases align to TRBD1. Germline CDR1 and CDR2: GTSNPN and SVGIG (reference sequence). The J segment lost 8 bases and the V segment lost 2 bases, leaving 4 bases of the junction unmatched. CDR3 size: 13 residues. The CDR3 loop is CAWSFRTGGGYTF. CDR3 bases: TGTGCCTGGAGTTTTCGGACAGGGGGCGGCTACACCTTC.

This clone came up a few times. The chain is built from TRBV5-1 and TRBJ1-1; a possible D gene is TRBD1 (5 bases). There are 15 residues in the CDR3. Trimming cost V 0 bases and J 6 bases, with 15 bases left between them. The germline gives CDR1 SGHRS, CDR2 YFSETQ. CDR3 in DNA: TGCGCCAGCAGCTTGGTTCAGGGCGGGCAGGCTGAAGCTTTCTTT. This sequence encodes CASSLVQGGQAEAFF.

V is TRBV5-6 and J is TRBJ2-6, with D hard to call. With 2 bases removed from V and 4 bases from J, the gap between germline ends came to 13 bases. The CDR3 is 16 residues long. Germline V CDR1 and CDR2: SGHDT, YYEEEE. This CDR3 reads CASSFRLGRGANVLTF. Written as DNA, the CDR3 is TGTGCCAGCAGCTTTAGATTGGGCAGGGGGGCCAACGTCCTGACTTTC.

Details on this clone: Other DNA sequences within the sample encode an identical CDR3. This chain links TRBV4-3 with TRBJ1-3; no reliable D call. Germline assignment: CDR1 LGHNA and CDR2 YSLEER. V lost 0 bases and J lost 0, with 3 bases in between. The CDR3 length is 14 residues. The CDR3 spells CASSQDSSGNTIYF. In DNA, the CDR3 is TGCGCCAGCAGCCAAGACTCCTCTGGAAACACCATATATTTT.

The chain uses TRBV11-3 and TRBJ1-6; 10 bases line up with TRBD1. CDR3 size: 15 residues. V was pared by 5 bases and J by 9 bases, with 7 bases of the junction left unmatched. Germline V CDR1 and CDR2: SGHNT, YENEEA. The CDR3 reads CASSPRTGGTSPLHF. The CDR3 DNA sequence: TGTGCCAGCAGCCCTCGGACAGGGGGAACTTCACCCCTCCACTTT.

The chain links TRBV7-2 to TRBJ1-5; D is perhaps TRBD1 (5 bases). Germline CDR1 SGHTA, CDR2 FQGNSA. The V end was cut by 0 bases, the J end by 0 bases, with 12 bases between. The CDR3 extends over 17 amino acids. The CDR3 region has the DNA TGTGCCAGCAGCTTAGCGCGGGGGTCTTATAGCAATCAGCCCCAGCATTTT. Translated: CASSLARGSYSNQPQHF.

This clone was found once. The CDR3 bases are TGCAGCGTTGAGAGGCAGGAACAAGAGACCCAGTACTTC. Protein sequence: CSVERQEQETQYF. V and J are TRBV29-1 and TRBJ2-5; D is unresolved. CDR1 and CDR2 from the germline V gene are SQVTM and ANQGSEA. This CDR3 is built from 13 residues. With 3 bases removed from V and 2 bases from J, the gap between germline ends came to 10 bases.

J is TRBJ2-6 and V is TRBV7-3; a possible D gene is TRBD1 (5 bases). This CDR3 contains 18 residues. V lost 4 bases and J 0 bases, leaving 16 bases between the germline ends. The germline V gene has CDR1 SGHTA and CDR2 FQGTGA. The CDR3 reads CASSSDSTAFSGANVLTF. The CDR3 coding sequence is TGTGCCAGCAGCTCCGACAGCACCGCTTTCTCTGGGGCCAACGTCCTGACTTTC.